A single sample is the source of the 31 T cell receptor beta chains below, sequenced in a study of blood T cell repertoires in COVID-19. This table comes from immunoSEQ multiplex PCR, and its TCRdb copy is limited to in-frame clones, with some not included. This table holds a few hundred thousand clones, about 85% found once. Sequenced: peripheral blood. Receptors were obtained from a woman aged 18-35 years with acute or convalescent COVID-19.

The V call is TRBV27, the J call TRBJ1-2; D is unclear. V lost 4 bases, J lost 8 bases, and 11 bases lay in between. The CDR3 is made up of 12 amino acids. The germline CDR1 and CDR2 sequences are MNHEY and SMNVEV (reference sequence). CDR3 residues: CASSSGFGGYTF. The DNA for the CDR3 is TGTGCCAGCAGTTCAGGTTTTGGGGGCTACACCTTC.

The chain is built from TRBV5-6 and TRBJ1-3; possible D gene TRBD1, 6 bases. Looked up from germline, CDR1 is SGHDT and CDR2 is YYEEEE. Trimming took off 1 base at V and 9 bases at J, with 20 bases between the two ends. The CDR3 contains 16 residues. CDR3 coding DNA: TGTGCCAGCAGCTTGAGTCAACAGGGAGCCAGTGGCACCATATATTTT. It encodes CASSLSQQGASGTIYF.

Here the CDR3 reads CASSTRQESTDTQYF. The CDR3 nucleotides read TGTGCCAGCAGCACCCGACAAGAATCCACAGATACGCAGTATTTT. The chain employs TRBV14 and TRBJ2-3; D unresolved. This CDR3 has 15 amino acids. Trimming removed 5 bases at V and 2 bases at J, with 14 bases between. Germline V gene lookup returns CDR1 SGHDN and CDR2 FVKESK.

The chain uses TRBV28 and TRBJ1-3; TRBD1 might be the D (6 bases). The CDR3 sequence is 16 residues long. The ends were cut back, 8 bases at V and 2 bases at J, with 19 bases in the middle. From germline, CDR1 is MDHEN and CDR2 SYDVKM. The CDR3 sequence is CASVAQGRTTGNTIYF. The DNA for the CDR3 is TGTGCCAGCGTCGCACAGGGCCGGACCACTGGAAACACCATATATTTT.

The chain's CDR3 is CASSWTGGADTQYF. CDR3 nucleotides: TGTGCCAGCAGCTGGACAGGGGGCGCAGATACGCAGTATTTT. The chain joins TRBV7-9 to TRBJ2-3; TRBD1 aligns across 11 bases. After removal of 4 bases from V and 4 bases from J, the junction contained 1 base not matched to a gene. This CDR3 is 14 amino acids long. The germline gives CDR1 SEHNR, CDR2 FQNEAQ (reference sequence).

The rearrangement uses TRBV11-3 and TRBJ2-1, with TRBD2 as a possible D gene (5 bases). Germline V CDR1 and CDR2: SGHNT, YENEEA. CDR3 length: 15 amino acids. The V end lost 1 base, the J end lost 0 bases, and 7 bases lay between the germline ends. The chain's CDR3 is CASSLGGSSYNEQFF. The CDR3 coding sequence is TGTGCCAGCAGCTTAGGAGGGAGCTCCTACAATGAGCAGTTCTTC.

Written as DNA, the CDR3 is TGTGCCAGCAGTTATGTCGGGACAGGGGACAAGACTCGGCCGTCGTGGGGCTACACCTTC. Residues: CASSYVGTGDKTRPSWGYTF. V is TRBV6-2 or TRBV6-3 and J is TRBJ1-2; 10 nucleotides align to TRBD1. The germline V gene encodes CDR1 MNHEY and CDR2 SVGEGT. The J segment lost 8 bases and the V segment lost 3 bases, leaving 24 bases of the junction unmatched. The CDR3 spans 20 residues.

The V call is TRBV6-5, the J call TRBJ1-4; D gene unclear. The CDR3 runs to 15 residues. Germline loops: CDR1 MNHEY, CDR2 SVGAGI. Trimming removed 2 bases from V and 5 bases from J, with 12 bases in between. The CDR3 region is CASSYTASENEKLFF. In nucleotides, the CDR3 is TGTGCCAGCAGTTACACTGCATCCGAGAATGAAAAACTGTTTTTT.

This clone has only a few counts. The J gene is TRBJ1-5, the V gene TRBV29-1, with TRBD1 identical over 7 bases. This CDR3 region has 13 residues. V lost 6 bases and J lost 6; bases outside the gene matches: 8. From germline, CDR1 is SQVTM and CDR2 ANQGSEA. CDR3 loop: CSVGQVEGQPQHF. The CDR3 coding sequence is TGCAGCGTCGGACAGGTAGAGGGTCAGCCCCAGCATTTT.

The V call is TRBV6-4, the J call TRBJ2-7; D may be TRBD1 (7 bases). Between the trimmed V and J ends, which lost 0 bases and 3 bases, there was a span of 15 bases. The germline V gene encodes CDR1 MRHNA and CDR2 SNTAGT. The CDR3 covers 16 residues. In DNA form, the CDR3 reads TGTGCCAGCAGTGACTCGATTGTCAGGGGGGTCTACGAGCAGTACTTC. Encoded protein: CASSDSIVRGVYEQYF.

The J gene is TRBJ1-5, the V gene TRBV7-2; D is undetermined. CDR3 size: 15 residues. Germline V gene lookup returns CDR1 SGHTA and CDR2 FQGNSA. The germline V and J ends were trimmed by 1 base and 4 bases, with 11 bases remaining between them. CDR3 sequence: CASSLGEGSNQPQHF. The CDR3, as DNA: TGTGCCAGCAGCTTAGGCGAGGGCTCGAATCAGCCCCAGCATTTT.

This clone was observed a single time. This chain's CDR3 is CASSQVLIGTSAYEQYF. The CDR3 DNA reads as TGTGCCAGCAGCCAAGTGTTAATAGGGACTTCGGCCTACGAGCAGTACTTC. The chain joins TRBV14 to TRBJ2-7, with a tentative D call TRBD2 (6 bases). The germline V gene has CDR1 SGHDN and CDR2 FVKESK. V gave up 1 base and J gave up 2 bases, with 18 bases separating them. This CDR3 region has 17 residues.

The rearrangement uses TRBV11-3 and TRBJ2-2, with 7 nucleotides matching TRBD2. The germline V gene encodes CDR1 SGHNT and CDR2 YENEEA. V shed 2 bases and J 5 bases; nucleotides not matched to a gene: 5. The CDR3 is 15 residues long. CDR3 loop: CASSLLGGDTGELFF. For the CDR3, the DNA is TGTGCCAGCAGCTTACTGGGGGGGGATACCGGGGAGCTGTTTTTT.

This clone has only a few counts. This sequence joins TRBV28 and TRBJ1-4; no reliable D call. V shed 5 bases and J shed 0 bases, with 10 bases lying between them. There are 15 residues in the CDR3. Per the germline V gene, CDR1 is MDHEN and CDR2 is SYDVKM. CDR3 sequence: CASSAPGTTNEKLFF. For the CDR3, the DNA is TGTGCCAGCAGTGCCCCGGGGACAACTAATGAAAAACTGTTTTTT.

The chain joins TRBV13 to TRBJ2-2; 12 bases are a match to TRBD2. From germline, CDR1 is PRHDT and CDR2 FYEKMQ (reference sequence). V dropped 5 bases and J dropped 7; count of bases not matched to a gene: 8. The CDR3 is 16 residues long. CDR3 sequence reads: CASSSRTSGAYGELFF. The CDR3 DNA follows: TGTGCCAGCAGCAGTAGGACTAGCGGGGCCTACGGGGAGCTGTTTTTT. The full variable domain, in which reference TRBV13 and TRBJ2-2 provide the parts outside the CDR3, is AAGVIQSPRHLIKEKRETATLKCYPIPRHDTVYWYQQGPGQDPQFLISFYEKMQSDKGSIPDRFSAQQFSDYHSELNMSSLELGDSALYFCASSSRTSGAYGELFFGEGSRLTVL.

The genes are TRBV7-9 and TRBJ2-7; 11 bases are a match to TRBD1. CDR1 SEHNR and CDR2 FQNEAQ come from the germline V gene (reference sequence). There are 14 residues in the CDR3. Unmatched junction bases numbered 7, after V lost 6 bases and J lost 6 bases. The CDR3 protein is CASREGQGASEQYF. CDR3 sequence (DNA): TGTGCCAGCAGGGAAGGACAGGGGGCTAGCGAGCAGTACTTC.

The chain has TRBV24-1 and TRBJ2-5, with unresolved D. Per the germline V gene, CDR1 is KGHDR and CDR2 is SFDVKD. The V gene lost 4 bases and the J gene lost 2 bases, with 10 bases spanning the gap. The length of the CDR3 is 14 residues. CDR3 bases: TGTGCCACCAGTGAAGGCGGCAGACAAGAGACCCAGTACTTC. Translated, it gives CATSEGGRQETQYF.

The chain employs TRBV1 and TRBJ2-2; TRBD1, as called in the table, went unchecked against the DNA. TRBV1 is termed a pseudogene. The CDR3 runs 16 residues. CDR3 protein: CTSSQGDRRNTGELFF. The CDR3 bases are TGCACCAGCAGCCAGGGCGACAGGAGGAACACCGGGGAGCTGTTTTTT.

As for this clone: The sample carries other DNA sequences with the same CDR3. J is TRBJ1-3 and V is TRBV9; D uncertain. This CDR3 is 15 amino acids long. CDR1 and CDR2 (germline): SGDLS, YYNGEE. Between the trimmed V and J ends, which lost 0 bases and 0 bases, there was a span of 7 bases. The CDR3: CASSVGGSSGNTIYF. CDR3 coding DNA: TGTGCCAGCAGCGTAGGTGGCTCCTCTGGAAACACCATATATTTT.

The CDR3 DNA reads TGTGCCAGCAGCCAAGATTATGATCGGGGCCAAGAGACCCAGTACTTC. This translates into CASSQDYDRGQETQYF. This chain connects TRBV4-2 to TRBJ2-5; the D gene is possibly TRBD2 (5 bases). Trimming removed 0 bases from V and 1 base from J, with 12 bases in between. Germline values: CDR1 LGHNA, CDR2 YNFKEQ. The length of the CDR3 is 16 residues.

The CDR3 region is CASSGPGENTEAFF. The DNA of the CDR3 is TGTGCCAGTAGTGGTCCGGGAGAGAACACTGAAGCTTTCTTT. This rearrangement joins TRBV19 to TRBJ1-1; D uncertain. V was shortened by 5 bases and J by 1 base, with 11 bases between the two germline ends. The germline gives CDR1 LNHDA, CDR2 SQIVND (reference sequence). This CDR3 spans 14 amino acids.

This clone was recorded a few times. The CDR3 DNA is TGTGCCAGCAGCGTAGTTCGCCAGGCATACACTGAAGCTTTCTTT. Translating it yields CASSVVRQAYTEAFF. The J gene is TRBJ1-1, the V gene TRBV9; no definite D call. The CDR3 runs to 15 residues. Germline lookup yields CDR1 SGDLS and CDR2 YYNGEE. V dropped 0 bases and J dropped 3 bases, with 12 bases sitting between them.

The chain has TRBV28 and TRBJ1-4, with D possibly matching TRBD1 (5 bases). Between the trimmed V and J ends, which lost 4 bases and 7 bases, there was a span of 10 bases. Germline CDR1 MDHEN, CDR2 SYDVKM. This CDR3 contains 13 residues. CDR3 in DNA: TGTGCCAGCAGTTCAGGGCTGCCTGAAAAACTGTTTTTT. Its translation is CASSSGLPEKLFF.

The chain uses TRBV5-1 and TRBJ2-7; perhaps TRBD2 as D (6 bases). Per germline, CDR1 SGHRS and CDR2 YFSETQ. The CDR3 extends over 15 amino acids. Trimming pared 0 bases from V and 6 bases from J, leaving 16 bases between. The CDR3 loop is CASSLVRREWSEQYF. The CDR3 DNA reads TGCGCCAGCAGCTTGGTTCGTCGGGAGTGGTCCGAGCAGTACTTC.

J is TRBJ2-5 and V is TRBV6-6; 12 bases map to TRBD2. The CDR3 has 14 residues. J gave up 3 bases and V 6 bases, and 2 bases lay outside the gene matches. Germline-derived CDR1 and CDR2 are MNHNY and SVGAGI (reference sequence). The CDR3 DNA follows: TGTGCCAGCAGCAGACTAGCGGGGGAAGAGACCCAGTACTTC. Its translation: CASSRLAGEETQYF.

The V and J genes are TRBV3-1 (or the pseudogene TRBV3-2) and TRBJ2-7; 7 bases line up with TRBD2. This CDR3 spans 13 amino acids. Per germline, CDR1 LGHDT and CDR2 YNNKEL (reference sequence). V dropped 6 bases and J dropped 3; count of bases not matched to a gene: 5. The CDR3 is CASSRTSLYEQYF. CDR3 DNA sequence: TGTGCCAGCAGTAGGACTAGTCTCTACGAGCAGTACTTC.

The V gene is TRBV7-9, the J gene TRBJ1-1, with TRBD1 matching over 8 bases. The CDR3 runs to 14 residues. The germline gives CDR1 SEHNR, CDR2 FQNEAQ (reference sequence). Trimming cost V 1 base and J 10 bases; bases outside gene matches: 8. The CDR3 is CASSLESRGRVAFF. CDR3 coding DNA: TGTGCCAGCAGCTTAGAGAGCAGGGGGCGGGTAGCTTTCTTT.

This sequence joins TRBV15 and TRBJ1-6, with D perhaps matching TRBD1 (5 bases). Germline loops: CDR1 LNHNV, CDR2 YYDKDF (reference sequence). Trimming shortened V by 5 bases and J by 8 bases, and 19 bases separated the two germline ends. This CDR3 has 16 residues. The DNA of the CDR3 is TGTGCCACCAGCCCACCAATGCGGGGCCTAGATTCACCCCTCCACTTT. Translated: CATSPPMRGLDSPLHF.

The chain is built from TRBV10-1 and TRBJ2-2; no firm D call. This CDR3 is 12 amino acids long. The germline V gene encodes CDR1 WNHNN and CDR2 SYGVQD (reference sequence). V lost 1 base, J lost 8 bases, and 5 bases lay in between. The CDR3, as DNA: TGCGCCAGCAGTGAGTTCGGGGGGGAGCTGTTTTTT. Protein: CASSEFGGELFF.

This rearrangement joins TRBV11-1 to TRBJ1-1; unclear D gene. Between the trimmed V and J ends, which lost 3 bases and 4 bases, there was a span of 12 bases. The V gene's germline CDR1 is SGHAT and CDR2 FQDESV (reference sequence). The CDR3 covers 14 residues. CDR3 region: CASSFSVSSTEAFF. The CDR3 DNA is TGTGCCAGCAGCTTCTCGGTCTCGAGCACTGAAGCTTTCTTT. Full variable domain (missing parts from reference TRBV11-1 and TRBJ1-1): EAEVAQSPRYKITEKSQAVAFWCDPISGHATLYWYRQILGQGPELLVQFQDESVVDDSQLPKDRFSAERLKGVDSTLKIQPAELGDSAMYLCASSFSVSSTEAFFGQGTRLTVV.

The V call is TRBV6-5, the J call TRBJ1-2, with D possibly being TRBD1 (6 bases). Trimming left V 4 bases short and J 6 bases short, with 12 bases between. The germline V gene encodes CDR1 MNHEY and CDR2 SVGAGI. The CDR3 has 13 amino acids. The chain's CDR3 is CASSSDRLNGYTF. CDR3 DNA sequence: TGTGCCAGCAGTTCGGACAGACTAAATGGCTACACCTTC.